Following are 2 T cell receptor beta chains from one sample sequenced in a study of T-cell reconstitution after alpha-beta-depleted transplantation in children. During its preparation, the TCRbeta library received unique molecular identifiers. Via MiXCR, TCRdb re-called the PCR reads, giving one row per CDR3 protein. The sample yields about 98,000 distinct CDR3 sequences, less than 25% seen once. The source was PBMCs, collected before TCRalphabeta/CD19-depleted stem cell transplant. The source of these receptors is a boy aged 2 to 10 with acute lymphoblastic leukemia, due to receive a stem cell transplant.

J is TRBJ2-2 and V is TRBV6-1; no definite D call. CDR3 size: 14 residues. Per germline, CDR1 MNHNS and CDR2 SASEGT. V lost 1 base, J lost 6 bases, and 9 bases lay in between. CDR3: CASSEVGPAGELFF. CDR3 sequence (DNA): TGTGCCAGCAGTGAAGTGGGCCCCGCCGGGGAGCTGTTTTTT.

V usage is TRBV6-2 or TRBV6-3 and J usage is TRBJ2-7; perhaps TRBD2 as D (6 bases). Germline CDR1 MNHEY, CDR2 SVGEGT. V was cut by 7 bases and J by 1 base, with 20 bases left in between. This CDR3 has 16 residues. The CDR3 here is CASILRGGSRSYEQYF. CDR3 in DNA: TGTGCCAGCATCCTACGTGGGGGGAGTCGGTCCTACGAGCAGTACTTC.